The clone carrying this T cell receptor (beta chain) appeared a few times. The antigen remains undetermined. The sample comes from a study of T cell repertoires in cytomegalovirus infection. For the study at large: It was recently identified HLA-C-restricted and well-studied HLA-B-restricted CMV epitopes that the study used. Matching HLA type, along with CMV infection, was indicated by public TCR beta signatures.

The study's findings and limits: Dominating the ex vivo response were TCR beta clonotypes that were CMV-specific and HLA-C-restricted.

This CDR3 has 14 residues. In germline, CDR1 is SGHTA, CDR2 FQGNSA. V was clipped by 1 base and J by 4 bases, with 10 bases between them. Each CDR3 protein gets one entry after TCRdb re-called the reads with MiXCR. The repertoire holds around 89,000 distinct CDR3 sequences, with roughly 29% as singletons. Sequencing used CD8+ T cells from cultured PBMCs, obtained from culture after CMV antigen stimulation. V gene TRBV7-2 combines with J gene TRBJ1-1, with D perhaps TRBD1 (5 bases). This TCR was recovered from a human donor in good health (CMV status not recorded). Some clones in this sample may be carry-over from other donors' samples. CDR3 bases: TGTGCCAGCAGCTTAGATGGGGCGGCCACTGAAGCTTTCTTT. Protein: CASSLDGAATEAFF.